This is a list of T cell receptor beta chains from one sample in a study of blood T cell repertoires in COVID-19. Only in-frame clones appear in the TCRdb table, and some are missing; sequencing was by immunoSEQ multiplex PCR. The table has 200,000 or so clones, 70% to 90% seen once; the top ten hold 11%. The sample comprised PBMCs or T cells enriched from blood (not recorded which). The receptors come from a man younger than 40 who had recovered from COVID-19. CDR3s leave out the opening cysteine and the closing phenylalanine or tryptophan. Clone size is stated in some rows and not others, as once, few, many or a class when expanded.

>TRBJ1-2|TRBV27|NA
ASSSGQEYYGYT
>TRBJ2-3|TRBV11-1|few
ASTYTDTQY
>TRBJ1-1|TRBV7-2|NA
ASSPTVGTEAF
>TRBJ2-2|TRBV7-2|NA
ASSPQGLAGTNTGELF
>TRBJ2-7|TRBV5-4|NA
ASSLVAEDEQY
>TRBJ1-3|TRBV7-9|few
ASSVPYRAGNTIY
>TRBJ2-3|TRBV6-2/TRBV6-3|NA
ASSYTSPTDTQY
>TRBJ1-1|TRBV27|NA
ASRRNTEAF
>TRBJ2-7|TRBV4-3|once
ASSQDGTGGFYEQY
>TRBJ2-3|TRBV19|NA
ASSNLAGRTDTQY
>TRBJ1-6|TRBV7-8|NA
ASSFLTGSSPLH
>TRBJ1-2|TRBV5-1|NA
ASSSSGDYGYT
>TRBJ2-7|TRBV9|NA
ASSLGTSGAYEQY
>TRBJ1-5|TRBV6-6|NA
AITDRANQPQH
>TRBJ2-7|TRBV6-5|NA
ASSQGSYEQY
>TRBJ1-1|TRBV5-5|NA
ASGREVSTEAF
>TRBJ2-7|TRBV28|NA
ASKRLGLVAYEQY
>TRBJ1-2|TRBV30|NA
ARRAGTVYGYT
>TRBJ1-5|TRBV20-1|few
SASQLINQPQH
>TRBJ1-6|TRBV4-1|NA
ASSQDLSVGTGNNSPLH